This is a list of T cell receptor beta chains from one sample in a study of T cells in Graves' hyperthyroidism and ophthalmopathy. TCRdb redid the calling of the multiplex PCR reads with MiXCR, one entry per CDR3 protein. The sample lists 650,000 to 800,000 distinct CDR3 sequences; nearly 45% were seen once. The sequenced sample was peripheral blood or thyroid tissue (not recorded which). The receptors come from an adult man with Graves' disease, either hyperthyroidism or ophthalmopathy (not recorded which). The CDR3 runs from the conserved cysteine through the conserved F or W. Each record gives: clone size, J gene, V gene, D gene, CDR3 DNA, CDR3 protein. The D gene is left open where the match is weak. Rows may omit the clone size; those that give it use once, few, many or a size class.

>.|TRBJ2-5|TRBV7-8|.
TGTGCCAGCAGCTCAGAAAGGGGCGTGGAGACCCAGTACTTC
CASSSERGVETQYF
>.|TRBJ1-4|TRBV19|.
TGTGCCAGTAGTATTTCAGGGGCGAAGGTAAAACTGTTTTTT
CASSISGAKVKLFF
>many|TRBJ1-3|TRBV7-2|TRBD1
TGTGCCAGCAGCTTATGGACAGGGGGCGGAAACACCATATATTTT
CASSLWTGGGNTIYF
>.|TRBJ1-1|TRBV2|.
TGTGCCAGCAGTGAAGCGGGCCGGCGCAGGGTCACTGAAGCTTTCTTT
CASSEAGRRRVTEAFF
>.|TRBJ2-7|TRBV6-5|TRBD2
TGTGCCAGCAGTCAAAGCGGGAGTCTGGCTGAGCAGTACTTC
CASSQSGSLAEQYF
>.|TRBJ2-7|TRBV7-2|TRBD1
TGTGCCAGCTCACCGGAACAGGGGAACTACGAGCAGTACTTC
CASSPEQGNYEQYF
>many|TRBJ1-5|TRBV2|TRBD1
TGTGCCAGCAGCGCACAGGGGATTAGCAATCAGCCCCAGCATTTT
CASSAQGISNQPQHF
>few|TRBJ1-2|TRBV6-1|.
TGTGCCAGCAGTGAATCGGTAGACTATGGCTACACCTTC
CASSESVDYGYTF
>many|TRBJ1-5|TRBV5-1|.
TGCGCCAGCAGCTGGGGAGGGGGCAATCAGCCCCAGCATTTT
CASSWGGGNQPQHF
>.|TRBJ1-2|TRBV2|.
TGTGCCAGCAGTGAAGGGCCAGGGAATGGCTACACCTTC
CASSEGPGNGYTF
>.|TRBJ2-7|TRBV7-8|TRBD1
TGTGCCAGCAGCTTAATGAGGGGGCAGGGGGAATCCTACGAGCAGTACTTC
CASSLMRGQGESYEQYF
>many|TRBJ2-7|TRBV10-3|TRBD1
TGTGCCATCAGGGGAAGGGACAGGGAAGGCCGGTCCTACGAGCAGTACTTC
CAIRGRDREGRSYEQYF
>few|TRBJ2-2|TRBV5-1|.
TGCGCCAGCAGCTTGGGTGGAGGGAGCGGGGAGCTGTTTTTT
CASSLGGGSGELFF
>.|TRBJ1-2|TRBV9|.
TGTGCCAGCAGCGTAGGGGTCGGGGTGGGCTACACCTTC
CASSVGVGVGYTF
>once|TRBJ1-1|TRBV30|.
TGTGCCTGGAGTGATATAAGGAACACTGAAGCTTTCTTT
CAWSDIRNTEAFF
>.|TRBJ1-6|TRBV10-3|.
TGTGCCACCAGTGAGTCGTCGGGGGTCCCTTATAATTCACCCCTCCACTTT
CATSESSGVPYNSPLHF
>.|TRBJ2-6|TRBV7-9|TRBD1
TGTGCCAGCAGCTTAGGAACTGGGACAGGGACTGGGGCCAACGTCCTGACTTTC
CASSLGTGTGTGANVLTF
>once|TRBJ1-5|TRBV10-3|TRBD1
TGTGCCAGCCTCCAGGGGGTGGGTCAGCCCCAGCATTTT
CASLQGVGQPQHF
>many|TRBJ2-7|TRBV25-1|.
TGTGCCAGCAATTCACACATGGGGGGTGGCGAGCAGTACTTC
CASNSHMGGGEQYF
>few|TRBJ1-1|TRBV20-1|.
TGCAGTGCTAGCGGTCCGTCTGAAGCTTTCTTT
CSASGPSEAFF
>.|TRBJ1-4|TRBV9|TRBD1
TGTGCCAGCAGCGTACAGGGACAGGCTAATGAAAAACTGTTTTTT
CASSVQGQANEKLFF
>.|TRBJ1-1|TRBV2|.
TGTGCCAGCAGGCCGGGACCGAGCACTGAAGCTTTCTTT
CASRPGPSTEAFF
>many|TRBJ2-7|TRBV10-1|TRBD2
TGCGCCAGCAGTGCTAGCGGGAGGACCTACGAGCAGTACTTC
CASSASGRTYEQYF
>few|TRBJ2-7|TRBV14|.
TGTGCCAGCAGCCAGGTCCTGGGGAAAGAAAGCGAGCAGTACTTC
CASSQVLGKESEQYF
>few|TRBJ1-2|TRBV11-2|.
TGTGCCAGCAGCTTAGAGTTCAGCGCTAACTATGGCTACACCTTC
CASSLEFSANYGYTF
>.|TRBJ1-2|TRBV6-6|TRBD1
TGTGCCGCCTCTCGGGCGGGGGACAGGGATAACTATGGCTACACCTTC
CAASRAGDRDNYGYTF
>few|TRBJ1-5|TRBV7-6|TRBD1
TGTGCCAGCAGCCCTGACAGGGGAGGCGATCAGCCCCAGCATTTT
CASSPDRGGDQPQHF
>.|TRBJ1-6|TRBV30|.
TGTGCCTGGAGCGAGACACGAGATTCACCCCTCCACTTT
CAWSETRDSPLHF
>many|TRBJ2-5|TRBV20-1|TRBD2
TGCAGCGCCGCGGGAGGAGAGACCCAGTACTTC
CSAAGGETQYF
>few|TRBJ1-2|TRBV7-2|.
TGTGCCAGCAGCTTAGATAGCGTCTATGGCTACACCTTC
CASSLDSVYGYTF
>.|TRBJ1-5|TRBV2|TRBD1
TGTGCCAGCAGTGTGAGACAGGGTGGACCCCAGCATTTT
CASSVRQGGPQHF
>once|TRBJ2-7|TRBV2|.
TGTGCCAGCAGTGGTTACGTTGCCTACGAGCAGTACTTC
CASSGYVAYEQYF
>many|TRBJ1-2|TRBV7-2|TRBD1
TGTGCCAGCAGCCTAGGAGGGGGCGGCGGTGGCTACACCTTC
CASSLGGGGGGYTF
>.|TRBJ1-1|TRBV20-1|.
TGCAGTGCTAGAGACCCGGGACTCATACCGAACACTGAAGCTTTCTTT
CSARDPGLIPNTEAFF
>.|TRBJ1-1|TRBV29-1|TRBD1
TGCAGCAGTGACCGTAGGGACAGAAGGAACACTGAAGCTTTCTTT
CSSDRRDRRNTEAFF
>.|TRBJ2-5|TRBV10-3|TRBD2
TGTGCCACCACAAGGACTAGCGGGGGCAAAGAGACCCAGTACTTC
CATTRTSGGKETQYF
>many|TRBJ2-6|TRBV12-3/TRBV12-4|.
TGTGCCAGCAATGCCCCTGGGGCCAACGTCCTGACTTTC
CASNAPGANVLTF
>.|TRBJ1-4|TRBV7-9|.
TGTGCCAGCAGCTTAGCCGGGTTCCTACTGTTTTTT
CASSLAGFLLFF
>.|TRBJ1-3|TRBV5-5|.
TGTGCCAGCAGCTTGGAAGGAGCGATCTCTGGAAACACCATATATTTT
CASSLEGAISGNTIYF
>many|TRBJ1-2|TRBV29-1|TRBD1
TGCAGCGTCGGGACAGGGCAAGGCTACACCTTC
CSVGTGQGYTF
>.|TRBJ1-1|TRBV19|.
TGTGCCAGTAGTATAGACAAAACCCGGTCGAACACTGAAGCTTTCTTT
CASSIDKTRSNTEAFF
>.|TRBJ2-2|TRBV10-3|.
TGTGCCGCCCGTTCAACGAACACCGGGGAGCTGTTTTTT
CAARSTNTGELFF
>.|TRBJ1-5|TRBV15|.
TGTGCCACCAGCAGAGGACGGAAACTTTATAGCAATCAGCCCCAGCATTTT
CATSRGRKLYSNQPQHF
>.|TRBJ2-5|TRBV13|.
TGTGCCAGCAGCACCCGATGGGACACCTACGAAGAGACCCAGTACTTC
CASSTRWDTYEETQYF
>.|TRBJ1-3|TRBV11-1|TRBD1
TGTGCCAGCAGCCCCGACCGGACAGGGCCCGGAAACACCATATATTTT
CASSPDRTGPGNTIYF
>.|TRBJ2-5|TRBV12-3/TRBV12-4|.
TGTGCCAGCAGTACCACAGGGTTCGACCAAGAGACCCAGTACTTC
CASSTTGFDQETQYF